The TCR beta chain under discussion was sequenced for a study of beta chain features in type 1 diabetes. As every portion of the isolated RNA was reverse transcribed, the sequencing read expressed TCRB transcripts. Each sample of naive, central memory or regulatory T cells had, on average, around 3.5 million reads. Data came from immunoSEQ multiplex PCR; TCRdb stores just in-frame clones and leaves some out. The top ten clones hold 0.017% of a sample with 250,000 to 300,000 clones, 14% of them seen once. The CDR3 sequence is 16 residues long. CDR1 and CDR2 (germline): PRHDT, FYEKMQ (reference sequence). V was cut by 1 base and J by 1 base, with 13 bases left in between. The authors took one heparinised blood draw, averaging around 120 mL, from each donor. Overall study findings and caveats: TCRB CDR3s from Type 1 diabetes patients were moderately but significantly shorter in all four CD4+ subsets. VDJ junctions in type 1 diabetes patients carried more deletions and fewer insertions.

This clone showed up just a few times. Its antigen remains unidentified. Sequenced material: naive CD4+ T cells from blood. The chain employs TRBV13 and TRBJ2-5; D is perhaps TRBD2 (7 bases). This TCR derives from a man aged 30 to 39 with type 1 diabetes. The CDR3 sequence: CASSLEKGGFQETQYF. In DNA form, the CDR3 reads TGTGCCAGCAGCTTAGAGAAGGGGGGGTTCCAAGAGACCCAGTACTTC. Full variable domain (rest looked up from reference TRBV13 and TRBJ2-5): AAGVIQSPRHLIKEKRETATLKCYPIPRHDTVYWYQQGPGQDPQFLISFYEKMQSDKGSIPDRFSAQQFSDYHSELNMSSLELGDSALYFCASSLEKGGFQETQYFGPGTRLLVL.